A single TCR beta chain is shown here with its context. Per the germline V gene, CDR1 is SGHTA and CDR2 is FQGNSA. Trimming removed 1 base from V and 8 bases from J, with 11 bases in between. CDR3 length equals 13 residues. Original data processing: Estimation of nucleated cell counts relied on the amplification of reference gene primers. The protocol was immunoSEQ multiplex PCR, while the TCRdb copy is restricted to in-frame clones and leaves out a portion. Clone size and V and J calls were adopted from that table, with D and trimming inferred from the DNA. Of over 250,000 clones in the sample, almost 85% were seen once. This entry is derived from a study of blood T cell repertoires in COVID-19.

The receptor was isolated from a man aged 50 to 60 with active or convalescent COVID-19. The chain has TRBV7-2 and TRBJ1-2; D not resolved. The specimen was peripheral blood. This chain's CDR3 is CASSLESWRGYTF. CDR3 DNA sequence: TGTGCCAGCAGCTTAGAATCTTGGCGGGGCTACACCTTC. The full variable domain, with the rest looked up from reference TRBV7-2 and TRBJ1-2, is GAGVSQSPSNKVTEKGKDVELRCDPISGHTALYWYRQSLGQGLEFLIYFQGNSAPDKSGLPSDRFSAERTGGSVSTLTIQRTQQEDSAVYLCASSLESWRGYTFGSGTRLTVV.